Reported below is one T cell receptor beta chain. No antigen is known for it. It was cDNA, reverse transcribed from extracted RNA, that served as the sequencing template. Using immunoSEQ multiplex PCR, the repertoire was profiled, and TCRdb retains in-frame clones only, with some absent. The sample yields tens of thousands of clones, roughly 30% seen once. Treatment defined: oral pan-JAK inhibitor, 5-10 mg twice daily. As part of sample collection, lesional scalp punch biopsies and peripheral blood were taken from alopecia areata patients. The germline V gene has CDR1 MNHEY and CDR2 SVGAGI. The CDR3 sequence is 14 residues long. Trimming removed 0 bases from V and 6 bases from J, with 8 bases in between. The data belong to a study of CD8+ T cells in alopecia areata. Whole-study results and caveats: Tofacitinib produced a significant decrease in scalp clonality and in expanded CD8+ clones among the top 100.

The material was CD8+ T cells sorted from blood, obtained at week 4, from a patient treated with tofacitinib. This rearrangement joins TRBV6-5 to TRBJ2-2; possible D gene TRBD1, 5 bases. This TCR came from a human donor with alopecia areata. The CDR3 nucleotides are TGTGCCAGCAGTTACTCAGCAGGGCCCGGGGAGCTGTTTTTT. Amino acid sequence: CASSYSAGPGELFF.